These T cell receptor beta chains were read from a single sample in a study of CD8 T cells in Susac syndrome. TCRdb independently ran MiXCR on the immunoSEQ multiplex PCR reads; one entry per CDR3 protein. Found here are about 190,000 distinct CDR3 sequences, 85% to 95% of them singletons; the top ten hold 0.1%. The sequenced material came from CD4+ T cells from PBMCs. The receptor source for this set is a human donor in good health. CDR3s include the opening cysteine and the closing phenylalanine or tryptophan. The order of the fields is D gene, J gene, clone size, CDR3 length, V gene, CDR3 protein, CDR3 DNA. The D gene is left open where the match is weak. Part of the rows lack a size; the others show once, few, many or a class for expanded clones.

d_call: NA; j_call: TRBJ2-3; clone_size: NA; cdr3_length: 14; v_call: TRBV9; cdr3_aa: CASSDRAGTDTQYF; cdr3_nt: TGTGCCAGCAGCGATCGTGCCGGCACAGATACGCAGTATTTT
d_call: NA; j_call: TRBJ2-5; clone_size: NA; cdr3_length: 15; v_call: TRBV28; cdr3_aa: CASRSGGVWQETQYF; cdr3_nt: TGTGCCAGCAGATCTGGCGGGGTCTGGCAAGAGACCCAGTACTTC
d_call: NA; j_call: TRBJ1-2; clone_size: NA; cdr3_length: 13; v_call: TRBV28; cdr3_aa: CASSPRRSGGYTF; cdr3_nt: TGTGCCAGCAGTCCTAGGCGATCGGGAGGCTACACCTTC
d_call: NA; j_call: TRBJ2-3; clone_size: NA; cdr3_length: 13; v_call: TRBV30; cdr3_aa: CAWIVQSTDTQYF; cdr3_nt: TGTGCCTGGATAGTCCAGAGCACAGATACGCAGTATTTT
d_call: TRBD1; j_call: TRBJ2-3; clone_size: NA; cdr3_length: 16; v_call: TRBV5-1; cdr3_aa: CASSIEDREGVDTQYF; cdr3_nt: TGCGCCAGCAGCATAGAAGACAGGGAAGGAGTAGATACGCAGTATTTT
d_call: TRBD1; j_call: TRBJ1-2; clone_size: NA; cdr3_length: 11; v_call: TRBV20-1; cdr3_aa: CSAGWDRGYTF; cdr3_nt: TGCAGTGCTGGATGGGACAGAGGCTACACCTTC
d_call: NA; j_call: TRBJ2-3; clone_size: NA; cdr3_length: 13; v_call: TRBV2; cdr3_aa: CASSVVRTDTQYF; cdr3_nt: TGTGCCAGCAGTGTTGTACGCACAGATACGCAGTATTTT
d_call: TRBD1; j_call: TRBJ2-5; clone_size: NA; cdr3_length: 19; v_call: TRBV5-1; cdr3_aa: CASSSPPGTGGLRGETQYF; cdr3_nt: TGCGCCAGCAGTTCTCCCCCCGGGACAGGGGGCCTAAGGGGGGAGACCCAGTACTTC
d_call: NA; j_call: TRBJ1-5; clone_size: NA; cdr3_length: 14; v_call: TRBV20-1; cdr3_aa: CSARDRLSNQPQHF; cdr3_nt: TGCAGTGCTAGAGATAGGTTGAGCAATCAGCCCCAGCATTTT
d_call: TRBD2; j_call: TRBJ2-5; clone_size: NA; cdr3_length: 13; v_call: TRBV2; cdr3_aa: CASNPGLEGTQYF; cdr3_nt: TGTGCCAGCAACCCGGGACTAGAGGGGACCCAGTACTTC
d_call: TRBD2; j_call: TRBJ2-1; clone_size: NA; cdr3_length: 15; v_call: TRBV7-3; cdr3_aa: CASSLGGFGNNEQFF; cdr3_nt: TGTGCCAGCAGCCTGGGAGGGTTTGGGAACAATGAGCAGTTCTTC
d_call: TRBD2; j_call: TRBJ2-5; clone_size: NA; cdr3_length: 15; v_call: TRBV7-2; cdr3_aa: CASSTGLAGPAAQYF; cdr3_nt: TGTGCCAGCAGCACCGGACTAGCGGGGCCCGCGGCCCAGTACTTC
d_call: TRBD2; j_call: TRBJ2-1; clone_size: NA; cdr3_length: 17; v_call: TRBV14; cdr3_aa: CASSQVYQTSGYNEQFF; cdr3_nt: TGTGCCAGCAGCCAAGTATACCAAACTAGCGGGTACAATGAGCAGTTCTTC
d_call: TRBD2; j_call: TRBJ2-1; clone_size: once; cdr3_length: 11; v_call: TRBV25-1; cdr3_aa: CAGGGYNEQFF; cdr3_nt: TGTGCCGGGGGAGGGTACAATGAGCAGTTCTTC
d_call: NA; j_call: TRBJ2-5; clone_size: NA; cdr3_length: 15; v_call: TRBV5-1; cdr3_aa: CASSLGRRGQETQYF; cdr3_nt: TGCGCCAGCAGCTTAGGCAGAAGGGGTCAAGAGACCCAGTACTTC
d_call: NA; j_call: TRBJ1-2; clone_size: NA; cdr3_length: 15; v_call: TRBV4-3; cdr3_aa: CASSHLAQGHYGYTF; cdr3_nt: TGCGCCAGCAGCCACCTCGCACAGGGACACTATGGCTACACCTTC
d_call: TRBD1; j_call: TRBJ1-5; clone_size: NA; cdr3_length: 16; v_call: TRBV4-1; cdr3_aa: CASSRDRGQGNQPQHF; cdr3_nt: TGCGCCAGCAGCCGAGACAGGGGGCAGGGCAATCAGCCCCAGCATTTT
d_call: NA; j_call: TRBJ1-2; clone_size: NA; cdr3_length: 12; v_call: TRBV20-1; cdr3_aa: CSAPEGGYGYTF; cdr3_nt: TGCAGTGCCCCGGAGGGTGGCTATGGCTACACCTTC
d_call: TRBD1; j_call: TRBJ2-5; clone_size: NA; cdr3_length: 14; v_call: TRBV7-9; cdr3_aa: CASSFWDRGETQYF; cdr3_nt: TGTGCCAGCAGCTTCTGGGACAGGGGAGAGACCCAGTACTTC
d_call: NA; j_call: TRBJ2-3; clone_size: NA; cdr3_length: 16; v_call: TRBV5-4; cdr3_aa: CASSLRWELQTDTQYF; cdr3_nt: TGTGCCAGCAGCTTGAGGTGGGAGCTACAAACAGATACGCAGTATTTT
d_call: TRBD1; j_call: TRBJ1-1; clone_size: NA; cdr3_length: 13; v_call: TRBV30; cdr3_aa: CAWSRTGITEAFF; cdr3_nt: TGTGCCTGGAGTCGGACAGGGATCACTGAAGCTTTCTTT
d_call: NA; j_call: TRBJ2-6; clone_size: NA; cdr3_length: 17; v_call: TRBV4-1; cdr3_aa: CASSQASVLSGANVLTF; cdr3_nt: TGCGCCAGCAGCCAAGCTTCTGTACTCTCTGGGGCCAACGTCCTGACTTTC
d_call: NA; j_call: TRBJ2-2; clone_size: NA; cdr3_length: 15; v_call: TRBV30; cdr3_aa: CAWSAGAGLGGELFF; cdr3_nt: TGTGCCTGGAGTGCGGGTGCGGGATTGGGCGGGGAGCTGTTTTTT
d_call: NA; j_call: TRBJ2-5; clone_size: once; cdr3_length: 14; v_call: TRBV7-9; cdr3_aa: CASSWPTRWETQYF; cdr3_nt: TGTGCCAGCAGCTGGCCGACACGGTGGGAGACCCAGTACTTC
d_call: TRBD1; j_call: TRBJ1-1; clone_size: NA; cdr3_length: 14; v_call: TRBV12-3/TRBV12-4; cdr3_aa: CASSPGQGNTEAFF; cdr3_nt: TGTGCCAGCAGTCCGGGACAGGGGAACACTGAAGCTTTCTTT
d_call: NA; j_call: TRBJ2-3; clone_size: NA; cdr3_length: 15; v_call: TRBV20-1; cdr3_aa: CSARPQSTSTDTQYF; cdr3_nt: TGCAGTGCTAGGCCACAGTCGACTAGCACAGATACGCAGTATTTT
d_call: NA; j_call: TRBJ2-1; clone_size: NA; cdr3_length: 12; v_call: TRBV3-1; cdr3_aa: CASSQLSGQLSF; cdr3_nt: TGTGCCAGCAGCCAATTGAGCGGGCAGCTGAGCTTC
d_call: NA; j_call: TRBJ1-1; clone_size: NA; cdr3_length: 15; v_call: TRBV7-3; cdr3_aa: CASSFRDAGISEAFF; cdr3_nt: TGTGCCAGCAGCTTCAGGGACGCCGGGATCTCTGAAGCTTTCTTT